These T cell receptor beta chains were read from a single sample in a study of shared clonotypes between healthy human individuals. Here immunoSEQ multiplex PCR was the method, and the copy in TCRdb shows in-frame clones only, minus some. The table records roughly 1,500,000 clones, 95% to 99% of them present only once. Sequenced material: naive CD4+ T cells sorted from blood. The receptors here all came from a man aged 25-45 years in good health. Both conserved end residues are part of each CDR3. D genes are given only for firm matches. Not every row has a clone size; where given, it reads once, few, many or a size class.

>.|TRBV5-1|.|TRBJ1-3
TGCGCCAGCAGCTCGGACACCGCCGCGGACACCATATATTTT
CASSSDTAADTIYF
>.|TRBV7-2|.|TRBJ2-3
TGTGCCAGCAGCTCCCTCCGCGGAGGGAAGATCCGGGATACGCAGTATTTT
CASSSLRGGKIRDTQYF
>.|TRBV7-7|.|TRBJ2-2
TGTGCTAGCAGCCGAGCGACAGACGGGGAGCTGTTTTTT
CASSRATDGELFF
>TRBD1|TRBV28|.|TRBJ2-7
TGTGCCAGCATGGTTACAGGGGCCCTCCGGGAGCAGTACTTC
CASMVTGALREQYF
>TRBD2|TRBV5-6|.|TRBJ2-3
TGTGCCAGCAGCTTAAGGACTAGCGGGAACACAGATACGCAGTATTTT
CASSLRTSGNTDTQYF
>.|TRBV28|.|TRBJ2-2
TGTGCCAGCGGGGGGCCAGTCGGGGAGCTGTTTTTT
CASGGPVGELFF
>.|TRBV6-5|once|TRBJ1-5
TGTGCCAGCCGGGGCCACAGGACCCAGCCCCAGCATTTT
CASRGHRTQPQHF
>.|TRBV5-6|.|TRBJ1-2
TGTGCCAGCAGCGAGGGGGACTATGGCTACACCTTC
CASSEGDYGYTF
>TRBD1|TRBV2|.|TRBJ1-1
TGTGCCAGCATCAGGGGGGCGGACACTGAAGCTTTCTTT
CASIRGADTEAFF
>.|TRBV28|.|TRBJ1-2
TGTGCCAGTACGACGGCAGCTAACTATGGCTACACCTTC
CASTTAANYGYTF
>TRBD2|TRBV27|.|TRBJ2-1
TGTGCCAGCAGCGAGCGGGAGGGCGTCTATGAGCAGTTCTTC
CASSEREGVYEQFF
>TRBD1|TRBV9|once|TRBJ2-5
TGTGCCAGCAGCTTAGGGGGCGAATCGCGGGAGACCCAGTACTTC
CASSLGGESRETQYF
>TRBD1|TRBV7-2|.|TRBJ2-5
TGTGCCAGCAGCTCCGGGACAGGGAAAGAGACCCAGTACTTC
CASSSGTGKETQYF
>.|TRBV5-1|.|TRBJ1-1
TGCGCCAGCAGGCTCAGCAGGGGTTCGGACACTGAAGCTTTCTTT
CASRLSRGSDTEAFF
>.|TRBV18|.|TRBJ2-7
TGTGCCAGCTCACCAATTCCCGGGACATCCTCCTACGAGCAGTACTTC
CASSPIPGTSSYEQYF
>TRBD2|TRBV9|.|TRBJ2-5
TGTGCCAGCAGCCCGGGGGCTAGCGGGAGGCCGGGAGAGACCCAGTACTTC
CASSPGASGRPGETQYF
>.|TRBV6-6|.|TRBJ2-3
TGTGCCAGCAGGCTGACCACAGATACGCAGTATTTT
CASRLTTDTQYF
>.|TRBV28|.|TRBJ1-5
TGTGCCAGCAGTTTCCCGGGGGCCAATCAGCCCCAGCATTTT
CASSFPGANQPQHF
>.|TRBV5-6|.|TRBJ2-3
TGTGCCAGCAGCTTGGGGCGGGGAGCGAGCGGTTATACGCAGTATTTT
CASSLGRGASGYTQYF
>TRBD2|TRBV5-4|once|TRBJ2-1
TGTGCCAGCAGCTTGTCGGGAGGTTCCTACAATGAGCAGTTCTTC
CASSLSGGSYNEQFF
>.|TRBV5-1|.|TRBJ2-2
TGCGCCAGCAGCTTGGCACCCGGCGGGGGCGCCGGGGAGCTGTTTTTT
CASSLAPGGGAGELFF
>.|TRBV4-3|.|TRBJ2-1
TGCGCCAGCAGCCAACTAGCGTCCTACAATGAGCAGTTCTTC
CASSQLASYNEQFF
>.|TRBV6-5|.|TRBJ2-1
TGTGCCAGCGGCCCTCGGGGTAGCACGGCCAATGAGCAGTTCTTC
CASGPRGSTANEQFF
>TRBD2|TRBV5-1|.|TRBJ2-3
TGCGCCTGCCGACTAGCGGGAGGGCCGGAAGATACGCAGTATTTT
CACRLAGGPEDTQYF
>TRBD2|TRBV4-1|.|TRBJ2-3
TGCGCCAGCAGCCAAGATTGGCTAGCGGGGGACAGGACAGATACGCAGTATTTT
CASSQDWLAGDRTDTQYF
>.|TRBV7-8|.|TRBJ2-2
TGTGCCAGCAGCTTAGGGGGGCACACCGGGGAGCTGTTTTTT
CASSLGGHTGELFF
>.|TRBV7-2|once|TRBJ2-2
TGTGCCAGCAGACGGGGGATCAACACCGGGGAGCTGTTTTTT
CASRRGINTGELFF
>TRBD1|TRBV27|.|TRBJ1-4
TGTGCCAGCAGTAGAAGACAGGGTGTTGAAAAACTGTTTTTT
CASSRRQGVEKLFF
>TRBD2|TRBV7-2|.|TRBJ2-3
TGTGCCAGCAGCCTACGGGGACTAGCGTCAGATACGCAGTATTTT
CASSLRGLASDTQYF
>.|TRBV14|.|TRBJ1-2
TGTGCCAGCAGCCAAGCACAGGACGGCCTCGGAGGCTACACCTTC
CASSQAQDGLGGYTF
>.|TRBV6-1|.|TRBJ2-7
TGTGCCAGCAGTGAGGAGGTCACAGGTATCTACGAGCAGTACTTC
CASSEEVTGIYEQYF
>TRBD2|TRBV10-3|.|TRBJ2-2
TGTGCCATCAGGGCGGGACTAACAAACACCGGGGAGCTGTTTTTT
CAIRAGLTNTGELFF
>.|TRBV11-1|.|TRBJ1-1
TGTGCCAGCAGCTTAGGACTAATGAACACTGAAGCTTTCTTT
CASSLGLMNTEAFF
>.|TRBV5-1|.|TRBJ2-7
TGCGCCAGCAGCTTGGTTGCAGGGCCATCCTACGAGCAGTACTTC
CASSLVAGPSYEQYF